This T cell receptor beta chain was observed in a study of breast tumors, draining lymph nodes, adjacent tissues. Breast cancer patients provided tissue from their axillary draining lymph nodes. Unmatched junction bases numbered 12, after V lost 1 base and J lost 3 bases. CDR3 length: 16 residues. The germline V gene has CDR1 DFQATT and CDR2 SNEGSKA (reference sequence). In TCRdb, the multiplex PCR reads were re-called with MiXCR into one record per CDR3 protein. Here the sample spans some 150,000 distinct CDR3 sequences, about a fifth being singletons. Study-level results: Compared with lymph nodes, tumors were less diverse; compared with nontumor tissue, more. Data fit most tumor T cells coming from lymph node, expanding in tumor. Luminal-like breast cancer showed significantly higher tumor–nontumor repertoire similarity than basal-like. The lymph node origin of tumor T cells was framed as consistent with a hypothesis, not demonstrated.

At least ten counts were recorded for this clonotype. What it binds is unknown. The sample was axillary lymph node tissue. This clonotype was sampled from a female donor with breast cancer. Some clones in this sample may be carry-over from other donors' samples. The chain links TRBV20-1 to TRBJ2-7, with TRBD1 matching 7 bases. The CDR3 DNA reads TGCAGTGCTAGAGCCCTCGACCGGACAGGTTTCTACGAGCAGTACTTC. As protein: CSARALDRTGFYEQYF.